The 7 T cell receptor beta chains given below trace back to one sample, sequenced in a study of T cell changes during pregnancy in multiple sclerosis. Assay used: immunoSEQ multiplex PCR; TCRdb lists only in-frame clones, some missing. The sample has over 30,000 clones, 88% seen once. The sample here was CD4+ T cells from peripheral blood mononuclear cells, taken before pregnancy. These receptors were obtained from a female donor with multiple sclerosis, enrolled in a pregnancy study.

The rearrangement joins TRBV5-1 to TRBJ2-3, with 7 bases aligning to TRBD2. V shed 4 bases and J 4 bases; nucleotides not matched to a gene: 12. Germline values: CDR1 SGHRS, CDR2 YFSETQ. The CDR3 totals 16 residues. The CDR3 bases are TGCGCCAGCAGCCGCAGCAACCTAGCGGCCCCAGATACGCAGTATTTT. It is translated as CASSRSNLAAPDTQYF.

This chain connects TRBV2 to TRBJ2-7; D is ambiguous. V lost 5 bases and J lost 6, with 8 bases in between. CDR3 size: 11 residues. Germline CDR1 and CDR2: SNHLY and FYNNEI. In nucleotides, the CDR3 is TGTGCCAGCAGTACATCTGCCGAGCAGTACTTC. It translates to CASSTSAEQYF.

V and J are TRBV19 and TRBJ1-2; TRBD1 might be the D (6 bases). Trimming took 5 bases from V and 9 from J, leaving 13 bases between them. The CDR3 has 12 residues. Germline V gene sequence: CDR1 LNHDA, CDR2 SQIVND (reference sequence). The CDR3, as DNA: TGTGCCAGTAGTGGAACAGGGTTGCGCTACACCTTC. This sequence encodes CASSGTGLRYTF.

Only one count was recorded for this clone. CDR3 protein: CASSLVPGVTEAFF. CDR3 in DNA: TGTGCCAGCAGCTTAGTCCCGGGGGTCACTGAAGCTTTCTTT. The rearrangement joins TRBV7-2 to TRBJ1-1, with a weak D call TRBD1 (5 bases). The CDR3 has 14 amino acids. V was shortened by 1 base and J by 4 bases, with 10 bases between the two germline ends. The germline V gene has CDR1 SGHTA and CDR2 FQGNSA.

The rearrangement uses TRBV5-5 and TRBJ1-5, with a possible D match to TRBD1 (6 bases). V gave up 5 bases and J gave up 6 bases, with 18 bases separating them. Germline values: CDR1 SGHKS, CDR2 YYEKEE (reference sequence). CDR3 size: 15 residues. The DNA of the CDR3 is TGTGCCAGCAGTCGTCAGGGGTCCGCTGGTCAGCCCCAGCATTTT. Translated, it gives CASSRQGSAGQPQHF.

V usage is TRBV10-3 and J usage is TRBJ2-2; 9 bases map to TRBD2. The germline V gene encodes CDR1 ENHRY and CDR2 SYGVKD. V was clipped by 3 bases and J by 7 bases; unmatched bases: 6. This CDR3 spans 15 amino acids. CDR3 DNA: TGTGCCATCAGTGATTCTAGCGGGACGGACGGGGAGCTGTTTTTT. Translating gives CAISDSSGTDGELFF.

This rearrangement joins TRBV28 to TRBJ1-2; no reliable D call. Trimming removed 8 bases at V and 2 bases at J, with 9 bases between. The V gene's germline CDR1 is MDHEN and CDR2 SYDVKM. The CDR3 is 12 amino acids. The CDR3 sequence is CASGSLNYGYTF. CDR3 bases: TGTGCCAGCGGGAGCCTAAACTATGGCTACACCTTC.